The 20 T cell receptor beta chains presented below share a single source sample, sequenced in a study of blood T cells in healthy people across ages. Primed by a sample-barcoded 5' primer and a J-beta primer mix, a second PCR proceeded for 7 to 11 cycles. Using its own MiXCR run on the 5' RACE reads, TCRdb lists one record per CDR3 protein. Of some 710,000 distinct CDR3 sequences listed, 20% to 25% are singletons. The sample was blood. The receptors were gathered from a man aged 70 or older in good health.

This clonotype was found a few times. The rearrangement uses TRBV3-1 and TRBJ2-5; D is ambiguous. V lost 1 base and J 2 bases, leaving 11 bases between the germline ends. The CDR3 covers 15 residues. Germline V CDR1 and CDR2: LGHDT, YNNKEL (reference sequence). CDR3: CASSQGPGPQETQYF. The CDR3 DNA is TGTGCCAGCAGCCAAGGTCCGGGCCCTCAAGAGACCCAGTACTTC.

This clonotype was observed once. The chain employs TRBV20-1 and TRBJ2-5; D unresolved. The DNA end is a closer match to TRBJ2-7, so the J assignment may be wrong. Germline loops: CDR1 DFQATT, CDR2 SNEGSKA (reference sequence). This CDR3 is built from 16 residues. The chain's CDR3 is CSARNPLRQPTYEQYF. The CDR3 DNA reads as TGCAGTGCTCGAAACCCCCTTAGGCAGCCAACCTACGAGCAGTACTTC.

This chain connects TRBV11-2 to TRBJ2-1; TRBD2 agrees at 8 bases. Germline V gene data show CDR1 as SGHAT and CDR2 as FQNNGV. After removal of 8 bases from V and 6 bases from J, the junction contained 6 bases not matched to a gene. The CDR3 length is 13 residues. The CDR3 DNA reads TGTGCCAGCCTCCCGGGACTAGTCAATGAGCAGTTCTTC. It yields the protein CASLPGLVNEQFF. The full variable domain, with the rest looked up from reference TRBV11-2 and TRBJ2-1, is EAGVAQSPRYKIIEKRQSVAFWCNPISGHATLYWYQQILGQGPKLLIQFQNNGVVDDSQLPKDRFSAERLKGVDSTLKIQPAKLEDSAVYLCASLPGLVNEQFFGPGTRLTVL.

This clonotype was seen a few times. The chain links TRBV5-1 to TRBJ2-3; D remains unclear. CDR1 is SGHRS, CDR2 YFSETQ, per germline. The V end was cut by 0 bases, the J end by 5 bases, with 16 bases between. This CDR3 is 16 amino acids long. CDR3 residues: CASSLGLPMSRDTQYF. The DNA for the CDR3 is TGCGCCAGCAGCTTGGGGCTCCCAATGTCCCGAGATACGCAGTATTTT. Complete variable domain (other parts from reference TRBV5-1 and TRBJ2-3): KAGVTQTPRYLIKTRGQQVTLSCSPISGHRSVSWYQQTPGQGLQFLFEYFSETQRNKGNFPGRFSGRQFSNSRSEMNVSTLELGDSALYLCASSLGLPMSRDTQYFGPGTRLTVL.

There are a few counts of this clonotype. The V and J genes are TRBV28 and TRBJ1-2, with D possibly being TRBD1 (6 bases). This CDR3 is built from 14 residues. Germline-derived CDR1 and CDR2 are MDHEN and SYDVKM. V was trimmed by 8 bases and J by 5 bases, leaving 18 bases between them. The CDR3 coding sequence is TGTGCCAGCGCTTCCACCCGGGGGGCTTATGGCTACACCTTC. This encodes CASASTRGAYGYTF.

The CDR3 DNA is TGTGCCACCTATCACCCGAAGTGGACTAGGTGTGGCATTTTCCAAGAGACCCAGTACTTC. This sequence encodes CATYHPKWTRCGIFQETQYF. This chain links TRBV24-1 with TRBJ2-5; 7 positions agree with TRBD2. The germline V gene encodes CDR1 KGHDR and CDR2 SFDVKD. The CDR3 runs 20 residues. Trimming cost V 9 bases and J 1 base; bases outside gene matches: 25.

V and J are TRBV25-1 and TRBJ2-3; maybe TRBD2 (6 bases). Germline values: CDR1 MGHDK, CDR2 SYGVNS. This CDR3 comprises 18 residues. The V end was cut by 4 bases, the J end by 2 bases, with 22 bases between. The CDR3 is CASSGRSKISGPTDTQYF. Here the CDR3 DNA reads TGTGCCAGCAGTGGCCGGTCTAAGATTAGCGGTCCCACAGATACGCAGTATTTT.

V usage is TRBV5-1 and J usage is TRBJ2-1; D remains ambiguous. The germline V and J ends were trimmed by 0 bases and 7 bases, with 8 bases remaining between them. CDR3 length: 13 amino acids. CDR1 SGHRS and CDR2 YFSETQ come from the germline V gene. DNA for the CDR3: TGCGCCAGCAGCTTGGTTGAGAGGAATGAGCAGTTCTTC. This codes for CASSLVERNEQFF.

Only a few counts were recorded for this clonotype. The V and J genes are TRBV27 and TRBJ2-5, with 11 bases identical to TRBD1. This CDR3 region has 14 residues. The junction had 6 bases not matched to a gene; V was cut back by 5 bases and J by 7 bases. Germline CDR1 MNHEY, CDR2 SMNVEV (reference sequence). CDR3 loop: CASSRTGGLGTQYF. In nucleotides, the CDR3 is TGTGCCAGCAGTCGGACAGGGGGCTTGGGGACCCAGTACTTC.

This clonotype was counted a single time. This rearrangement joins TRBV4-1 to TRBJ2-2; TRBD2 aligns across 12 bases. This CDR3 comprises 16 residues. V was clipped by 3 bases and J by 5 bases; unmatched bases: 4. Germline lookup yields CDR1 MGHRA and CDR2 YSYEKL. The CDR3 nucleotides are TGCGCCAGCAGCCACCCTGGGACTAGCGGGACCGGGGAGCTGTTTTTT. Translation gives CASSHPGTSGTGELFF.

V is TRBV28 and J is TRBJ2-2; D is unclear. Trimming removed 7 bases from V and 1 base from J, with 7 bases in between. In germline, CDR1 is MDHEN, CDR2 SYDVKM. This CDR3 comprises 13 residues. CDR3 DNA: TGTGCCAGCATTAACCTGAACACCGGGGAGCTGTTTTTT. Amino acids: CASINLNTGELFF.

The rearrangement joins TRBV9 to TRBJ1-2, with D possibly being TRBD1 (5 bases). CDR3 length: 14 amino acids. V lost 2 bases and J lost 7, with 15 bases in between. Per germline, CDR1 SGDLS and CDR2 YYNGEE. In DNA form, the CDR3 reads TGTGCCAGCAGCGTTAGGTTGCAGGGCCGTGGCTACACCTTC. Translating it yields CASSVRLQGRGYTF.

The DNA of the CDR3 is TGTGCCAGCAGCTCCGTGAGCGGGAGGGCCGTCGATACGCAGTATTTT. Protein sequence: CASSSVSGRAVDTQYF. This chain joins TRBV11-3 and TRBJ2-3; 10 nucleotides align to TRBD2. This CDR3 contains 16 residues. The V and J ends lost 4 bases and 6 bases, in that order; junction bases with no gene match: 10. Germline CDR1 is SGHNT and CDR2 is YENEEA.

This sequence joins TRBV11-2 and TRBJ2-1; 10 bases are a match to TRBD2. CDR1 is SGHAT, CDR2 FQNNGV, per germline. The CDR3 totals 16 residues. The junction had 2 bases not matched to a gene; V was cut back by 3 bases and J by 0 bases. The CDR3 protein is CASSFTSGVSYNEQFF. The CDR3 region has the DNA TGTGCCAGCAGCTTTACTAGCGGGGTCTCCTACAATGAGCAGTTCTTC.

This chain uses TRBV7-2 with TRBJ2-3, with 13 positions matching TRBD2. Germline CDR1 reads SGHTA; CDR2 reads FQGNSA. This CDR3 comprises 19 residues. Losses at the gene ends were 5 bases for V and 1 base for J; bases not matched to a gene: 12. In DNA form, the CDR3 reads TGTGCCAGCAGCCCAAACGGACTAGCGGGAGCCAGTGGCACAGATACGCAGTATTTT. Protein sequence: CASSPNGLAGASGTDTQYF.

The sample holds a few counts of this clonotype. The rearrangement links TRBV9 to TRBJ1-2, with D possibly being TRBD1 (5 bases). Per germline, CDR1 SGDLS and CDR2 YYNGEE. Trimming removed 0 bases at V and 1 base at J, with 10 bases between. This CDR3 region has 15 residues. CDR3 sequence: CASSVEQVVNYGYTF. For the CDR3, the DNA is TGTGCCAGCAGCGTAGAACAGGTGGTTAACTATGGCTACACCTTC. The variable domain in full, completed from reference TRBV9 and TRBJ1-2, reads DSGVTQTPKHLITATGQRVTLRCSPRSGDLSVYWYQQSLDQGLQFLIQYYNGEERAKGNILERFSAQQFPDLHSELNLSSLELGDSALYFCASSVEQVVNYGYTFGSGTRLTVV.

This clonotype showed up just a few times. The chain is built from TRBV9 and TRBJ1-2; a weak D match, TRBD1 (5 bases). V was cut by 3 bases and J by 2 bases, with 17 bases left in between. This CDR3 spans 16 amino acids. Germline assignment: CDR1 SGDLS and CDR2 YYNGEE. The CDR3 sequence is CASSAGGGGMNYGYTF. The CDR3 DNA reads TGTGCCAGCAGCGCCGGCGGGGGAGGGATGAACTATGGCTACACCTTC.

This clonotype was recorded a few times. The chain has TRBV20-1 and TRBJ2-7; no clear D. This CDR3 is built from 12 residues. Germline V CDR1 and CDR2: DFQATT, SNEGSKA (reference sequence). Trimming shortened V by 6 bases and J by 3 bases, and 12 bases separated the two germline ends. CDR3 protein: CSAHKNNYEQYF. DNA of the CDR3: TGCAGTGCCCACAAAAACAACTACGAGCAGTACTTC.

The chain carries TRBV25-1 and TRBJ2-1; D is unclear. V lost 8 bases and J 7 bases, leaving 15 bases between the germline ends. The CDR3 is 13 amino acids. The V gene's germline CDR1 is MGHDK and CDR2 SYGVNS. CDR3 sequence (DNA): TGTGCCAGCTCGGTAAGGGCCGGGAATGAGCAGTTCTTC. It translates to CASSVRAGNEQFF.

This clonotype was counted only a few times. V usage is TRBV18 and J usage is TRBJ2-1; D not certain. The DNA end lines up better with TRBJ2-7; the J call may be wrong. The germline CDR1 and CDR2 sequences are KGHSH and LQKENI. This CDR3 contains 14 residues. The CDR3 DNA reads TGTGCCAGCTCACCCACCAGTACAAACTACGAGCAGTACTTC. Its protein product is CASSPTSTNYEQYF.